One and the same sample provided the 23 T cell receptor beta chains below, sequenced in a study of blood T cell repertoires in COVID-19. The protocol was immunoSEQ multiplex PCR, while the TCRdb copy is restricted to in-frame clones and leaves out a portion. Here the sample spans around 300,000 clones, around nine tenths being singletons. The sequenced material came from PBMCs or T cells enriched from blood (not recorded which). The source is a man aged 25-45 years who had recovered from COVID-19.

Notes on this clone: The sample has other DNA sequences that encode this CDR3 too. The chain recombines TRBV10-3 with TRBJ2-5, with 7 bases aligning to TRBD1. CDR1 and CDR2 from the germline V gene are ENHRY and SYGVKD. The CDR3 totals 13 residues. V lost 2 bases and J lost 5; bases outside the gene matches: 2. CDR3 nucleotides: TGTGCCATCAGTGAGACAGGGGTGGAGACCCAGTACTTC. As protein: CAISETGVETQYF.

The sample holds one count of this clone. V is TRBV6-5 and J is TRBJ1-2, with TRBD1 matching over 9 bases. The CDR3 is made up of 15 amino acids. In germline, CDR1 is MNHEY, CDR2 SVGAGI. Germline trimming cut 6 bases from V and 5 bases from J; bases unmatched to any gene: 10. This CDR3 is CASSSTGQGSYGYTF. CDR3 sequence (DNA): TGTGCCAGCAGCTCGACGGGACAGGGATCTTATGGCTACACCTTC.

The chain is built from TRBV7-9 and TRBJ1-1; D possibly corresponds to TRBD1 (5 bases). The germline gives CDR1 SEHNR, CDR2 FQNEAQ (reference sequence). The CDR3 totals 14 residues. V dropped 4 bases and J dropped 7 bases, with 16 bases sitting between them. CDR3 bases: TGTGCCAGCAGCTCCCTATTAGCAGGGCTTGAAGCTTTCTTT. As protein: CASSSLLAGLEAFF.

In its sample, this clone was seen a few times. The chain carries TRBV6-6 and TRBJ2-1; D ambiguous. Germline CDR1 MNHNY, CDR2 SVGAGI (reference sequence). The V end lost 6 bases, the J end lost 7 bases, and 10 bases lay between the germline ends. This CDR3 is built from 12 residues. The CDR3, as DNA: TGTGCCAGCAGCTCCCTCAGGAATGAGCAGTTCTTC. The encoded protein is CASSSLRNEQFF.

This rearrangement joins TRBV14 to TRBJ1-2; TRBD1 matches 9 bases. The CDR3 covers 14 residues. Germline V CDR1 and CDR2: SGHDN, FVKESK. The trim removed 4 bases at V and 5 bases at J, leaving 5 bases unmatched. CDR3 coding DNA: TGTGCCAGCAGCCTCGGACAGGGGTTTTATGGCTACACCTTC. The encoded protein is CASSLGQGFYGYTF.

The chain couples TRBV25-1 to TRBJ2-2, with 8 bases that match TRBD1. There are 15 residues in the CDR3. The V and J ends lost 4 bases and 7 bases, in that order; junction bases with no gene match: 8. The germline CDR1 and CDR2 sequences are MGHDK and SYGVNS. DNA of the CDR3: TGTGCCAGCAGTGGAGACAGGGGAATAGGCGGGGAGCTGTTTTTT. This sequence encodes CASSGDRGIGGELFF.

This clone was seen a single time. The chain joins TRBV5-1 to TRBJ2-7; unclear D gene. From germline, CDR1 is SGHRS and CDR2 YFSETQ. The CDR3 length is 14 residues. V was trimmed by 1 base and J by 3 bases, leaving 11 bases between them. CDR3 sequence (DNA): TGCGCCAGCAGCTTGCTAGGCACCGACTACGAGCAGTACTTC. Translated, it gives CASSLLGTDYEQYF.

DNA of the CDR3: TGTGCCAGCAGTGAAGCTCCAGTCTACGAGCAGTACTTC. Translating it yields CASSEAPVYEQYF. V gene TRBV6-1 combines with J gene TRBJ2-7, with D unclear. This CDR3 spans 13 amino acids. Per germline, CDR1 MNHNS and CDR2 SASEGT. V was cut by 0 bases and J by 3 bases, with 6 bases left in between.

This clone has just a few counts. This sequence joins TRBV5-1 and TRBJ1-3; 7 nucleotides agree with TRBD1. CDR3 length: 16 residues. Trimming removed 4 bases from V and 0 bases from J; junction bases left unmatched: 7. From germline, CDR1 is SGHRS and CDR2 YFSETQ. The CDR3 DNA reads TGCGCCAGCAGCCTGGACAGGCTGAGCTCTGGAAACACCATATATTTT. Translated, it gives CASSLDRLSSGNTIYF.

V is TRBV27 and J is TRBJ1-3, with no clear D. Trimming pared 6 bases from V and 4 bases from J, leaving 10 bases between. This CDR3 is 13 amino acids long. Germline-derived CDR1 and CDR2 are MNHEY and SMNVEV (reference sequence). In DNA, the CDR3 is TGTGCCAGCAGCCTGTTTATGGGAAACACCATATATTTT. Its protein product is CASSLFMGNTIYF.

The sample holds a few counts of this clone. The V call is TRBV7-9, the J call TRBJ2-7; maybe TRBD1 (6 bases). The CDR3 has 14 amino acids. Trimming pared 4 bases from V and 0 bases from J, leaving 10 bases between. Germline assignment: CDR1 SEHNR and CDR2 FQNEAQ (reference sequence). As DNA, the CDR3 is TGTGCCAGCAGCTCCTCGACAGGCTCCTACGAGCAGTACTTC. Translated, it gives CASSSSTGSYEQYF.

The genes are TRBV18 and TRBJ1-4; maybe TRBD1 (5 bases). This CDR3 is 16 amino acids long. Trimming took 3 bases from V and 10 from J, leaving 21 bases between them. Germline V CDR1 and CDR2: KGHSH, LQKENI. For the CDR3, the DNA is TGTGCCAGCTCACCCTTCTATGGTCGTCAGGGTGCAAAACTGTTTTTT. This gives the protein CASSPFYGRQGAKLFF.

This clone appeared a few times. The chain combines TRBV4-2 with TRBJ1-1; D remains unclear. The CDR3 contains 14 residues. In germline, CDR1 is LGHNA, CDR2 YNFKEQ. Trimming stripped 1 base from V and 1 base from J, with 7 bases between. The CDR3 bases are TGTGCCAGCAGCCAAGTACGGGGGAACACTGAAGCTTTCTTT. Its translation: CASSQVRGNTEAFF.

The chain combines TRBV5-6 with TRBJ1-1; 8 bases line up with TRBD1. The CDR3 extends over 17 amino acids. Germline-derived CDR1 and CDR2 are SGHDT and YYEEEE. With 0 bases clipped from V and 3 bases from J, the junction kept 10 bases outside the gene matches. CDR3 nucleotides: TGTGCCAGCAGCTTGGCCCGAGCAGGGGGCGCTTACACTGAAGCTTTCTTT. Translation gives CASSLARAGGAYTEAFF.

This chain uses TRBV27 with TRBJ2-3; TRBD1 is a possible D gene (5 bases). Trimming cost V 3 bases and J 0 bases, with 19 bases left between them. Germline CDR1 MNHEY, CDR2 SMNVEV (reference sequence). The CDR3 contains 18 residues. Here the CDR3 reads CASSFILRTGSSTDTQYF. The CDR3 DNA is TGTGCCAGCAGTTTTATCCTTCGTACAGGATCTAGCACAGATACGCAGTATTTT.

The chain recombines TRBV5-1 with TRBJ2-5; weak D call: TRBD1 (6 bases). In germline, CDR1 is SGHRS, CDR2 YFSETQ. Between the trimmed V and J ends, which lost 4 bases and 1 base, there was a span of 11 bases. This CDR3 has 14 residues. In DNA, the CDR3 is TGCGCCAGCAGCCCTCAGGGGCCCCAAGAGACCCAGTACTTC. Protein: CASSPQGPQETQYF.

J is TRBJ2-2 and V is TRBV11-3, with 8 nucleotides matching TRBD2. This CDR3 has 14 amino acids. Germline V CDR1 and CDR2: SGHNT, YENEEA. Losses at the gene ends were 3 bases for V and 7 bases for J; bases not matched to a gene: 4. DNA for the CDR3: TGTGCCAGCAGCTTCGGGACTAGACGCGGGGAGCTGTTTTTT. This translates into CASSFGTRRGELFF. The full variable domain, with the rest looked up from reference TRBV11-3 and TRBJ2-2, is EAGVVQSPRYKIIEKKQPVAFWCNPISGHNTLYWYLQNLGQGPELLIRYENEEAVDDSQLPKDRFSAERLKGVDSTLKIQPAELGDSAVYLCASSFGTRRGELFFGEGSRLTVL.

The chain joins TRBV5-1 to TRBJ1-6; 9 nucleotides align to TRBD1. Germline trimming cut 0 bases from V and 5 bases from J; bases unmatched to any gene: 3. The germline V gene has CDR1 SGHRS and CDR2 YFSETQ. CDR3 length: 16 residues. The CDR3 loop reads CASSLDRGLDNSPLHF. The CDR3 DNA sequence: TGCGCCAGCAGCTTGGACAGGGGGCTCGATAATTCACCCCTCCACTTT. Filled out from reference TRBV5-1 and TRBJ1-6, the complete variable domain reads KAGVTQTPRYLIKTRGQQVTLSCSPISGHRSVSWYQQTPGQGLQFLFEYFSETQRNKGNFPGRFSGRQFSNSRSEMNVSTLELGDSALYLCASSLDRGLDNSPLHFGNGTRLTVT.

J is TRBJ1-2 and V is TRBV19; TRBD1 agrees at 8 bases. V lost 3 bases and J lost 8; bases outside the gene matches: 20. This CDR3 region has 18 residues. Per the germline V gene, CDR1 is LNHDA and CDR2 is SQIVND (reference sequence). The CDR3 here is CASSMNSLTGTGPGGYTF. The CDR3 DNA reads as TGTGCCAGTAGTATGAACAGCCTGACCGGGACAGGCCCGGGGGGCTACACCTTC.

The chain couples TRBV7-9 to TRBJ2-6; TRBD2 might be the D (5 bases). Trimming left V 2 bases short and J 4 bases short, with 9 bases between. Germline V gives CDR1 SEHNR, CDR2 FQNEAQ (reference sequence). The CDR3 runs to 15 residues. CDR3 in DNA: TGTGCCAGCAGCTTATTCCGAGGGGGGGCCAACGTCCTGACTTTC. It codes for CASSLFRGGANVLTF.

The chain joins TRBV28 to TRBJ1-2, with 8 bases that match TRBD1. The junction had 5 bases not matched to a gene; V was cut back by 3 bases and J by 5 bases. Germline assignment: CDR1 MDHEN and CDR2 SYDVKM. This CDR3 comprises 14 residues. The CDR3 sequence: CASSFSRGLYGYTF. The CDR3 DNA reads as TGTGCCAGCAGTTTCTCCAGGGGGCTATATGGCTACACCTTC.

This clone was observed a handful of times. The genes are TRBV5-1 and TRBJ1-6; D unclear. V lost 2 bases and J 0 bases, leaving 12 bases between the germline ends. CDR3 length: 17 residues. CDR1 is SGHRS, CDR2 YFSETQ, per germline. The CDR3: CASSLLHRSSYNSPLHF. The CDR3 nucleotides read TGCGCCAGCAGCTTACTCCATAGGAGCTCCTATAATTCACCCCTCCACTTT.

The chain uses TRBV19 and TRBJ1-5; 9 bases line up with TRBD1. J was trimmed by 7 bases and V by 3 bases; bases with no gene match: 19. The CDR3 has 19 amino acids. Germline CDR1 reads LNHDA; CDR2 reads SQIVND (reference sequence). The CDR3, as DNA: TGTGCCAGTAGTATTGGTAGGCGAGAACAGGGGGCATCAGGACAGCCCCAGCATTTT. Amino acids: CASSIGRREQGASGQPQHF. The full variable domain, rest sourced from reference TRBV19 and TRBJ1-5, is DGGITQSPKYLFRKEGQNVTLSCEQNLNHDAMYWYRQDPGQGLRLIYYSQIVNDFQKGDIAEGYSVSREKKESFPLTVTSAQKNPTAFYLCASSIGRREQGASGQPQHFGDGTRLSIL.